This TCR beta chain was identified in a study of lymphopenia after photon versus proton radiotherapy. The assay was immunoSEQ multiplex PCR, and TCRdb's table has in-frame clones only and misses some. The sample has more than 45,000 clones, approximately 88% seen once. The CDR3 extends over 13 amino acids. V was cut by 3 bases and J by 4 bases, with 10 bases left in between. Germline V gene data show CDR1 as SGHNT and CDR2 as YYREEE (reference sequence). The chain joins TRBV5-4 to TRBJ1-1; a possible D gene is TRBD1 (6 bases). The source was peripheral blood, collected from a patient treated with proton-based radiotherapy. The TCR was taken from a man between 60 and 75 years old with pancreatic cancer. Written as DNA, the CDR3 is TGTGCCAGCAGCTCAGGGGTAGGCACTGAAGCTTTCTTT. It translates to CASSSGVGTEAFF.